In this sample, the clone carrying this T cell receptor (beta chain) turned up a few times. Antigen: not known. The length of the CDR3 is 15 residues. V shed 4 bases, J shed 1 base, and the junction held 6 bases outside the gene matches. Germline V lookup: CDR1 KGHSH, CDR2 LQKENI. This entry belongs to a study of shared clonotypes between healthy human individuals. Deep was the level used in running the assay. Under the authors' procedure: As immunoSEQ supplied junction-only sequences (without quality scores), filtering differed. Libraries were prepared by immunoSEQ multiplex PCR; TCRdb keeps only in-frame clonotypes and omits some of them. The D gene and trimming were derived from the DNA, and the V and J assignments and clone size from that table. Of around 2.3 million clones in the sample, around 95% were seen once. Study-wide findings and caveats: Shared clonotypes: about 4.6% naive CD4, around 3.7% naive CD8, over 2% memory CD4, 0.35% to 0.5% memory CD8.

Recent acute infections and vaccinations were absent in the healthy HIV-negative adult donors. This sequence originates from a man aged 18 to 35 in good health. This rearrangement joins TRBV18 to TRBJ1-2; 7 bases map to TRBD1. Sequencing used naive CD4+ T cells sorted from blood. Subset described: CD45RA+ positively selected. The CDR3 coding sequence is TGTGCCAGCTCACTGACAGGGCCCGATAACTATGGCTACACCTTC. Translated, it gives CASSLTGPDNYGYTF.